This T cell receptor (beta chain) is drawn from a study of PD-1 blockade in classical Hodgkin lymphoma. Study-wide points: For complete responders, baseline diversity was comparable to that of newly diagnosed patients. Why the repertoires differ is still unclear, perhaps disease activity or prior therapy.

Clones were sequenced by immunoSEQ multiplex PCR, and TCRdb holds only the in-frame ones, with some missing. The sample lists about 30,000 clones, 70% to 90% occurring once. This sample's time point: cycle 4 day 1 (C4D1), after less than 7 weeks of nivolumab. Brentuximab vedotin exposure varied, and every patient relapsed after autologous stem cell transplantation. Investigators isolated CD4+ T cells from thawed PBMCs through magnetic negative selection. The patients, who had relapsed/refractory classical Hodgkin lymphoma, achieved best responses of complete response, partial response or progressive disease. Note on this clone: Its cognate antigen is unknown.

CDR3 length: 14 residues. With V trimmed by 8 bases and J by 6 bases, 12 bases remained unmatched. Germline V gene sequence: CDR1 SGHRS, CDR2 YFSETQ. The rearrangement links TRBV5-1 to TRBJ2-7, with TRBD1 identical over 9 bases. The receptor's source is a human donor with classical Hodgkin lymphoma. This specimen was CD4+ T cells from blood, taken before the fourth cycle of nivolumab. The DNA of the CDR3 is TGCGCCAGTAGTATACTGACAGGGGGAAGCGAGCAGTACTTC. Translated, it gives CASSILTGGSEQYF.